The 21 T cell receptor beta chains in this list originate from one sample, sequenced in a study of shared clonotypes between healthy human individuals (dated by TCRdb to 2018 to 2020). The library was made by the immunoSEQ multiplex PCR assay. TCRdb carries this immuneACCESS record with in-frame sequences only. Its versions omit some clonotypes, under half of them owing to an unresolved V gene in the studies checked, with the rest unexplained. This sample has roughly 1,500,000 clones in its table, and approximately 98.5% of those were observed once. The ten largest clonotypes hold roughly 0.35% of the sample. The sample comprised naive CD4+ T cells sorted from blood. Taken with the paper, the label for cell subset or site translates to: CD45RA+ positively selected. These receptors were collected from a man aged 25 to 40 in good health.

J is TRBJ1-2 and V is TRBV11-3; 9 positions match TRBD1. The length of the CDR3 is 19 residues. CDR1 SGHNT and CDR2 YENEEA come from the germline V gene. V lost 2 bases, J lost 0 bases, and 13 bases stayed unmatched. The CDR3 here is CASSLRDRAVSSANYGYTF. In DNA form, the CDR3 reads TGTGCCAGCAGCTTACGGGACAGGGCCGTATCGTCAGCTAACTATGGCTACACCTTC. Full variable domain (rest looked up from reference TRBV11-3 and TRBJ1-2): EAGVVQSPRYKIIEKKQPVAFWCNPISGHNTLYWYLQNLGQGPELLIRYENEEAVDDSQLPKDRFSAERLKGVDSTLKIQPAELGDSAVYLCASSLRDRAVSSANYGYTFGSGTRLTVV.

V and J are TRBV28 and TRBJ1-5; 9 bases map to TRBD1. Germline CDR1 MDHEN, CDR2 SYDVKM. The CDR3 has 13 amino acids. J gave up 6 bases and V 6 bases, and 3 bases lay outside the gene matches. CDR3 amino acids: CASRDRGAQPQHF. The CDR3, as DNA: TGTGCCAGCAGGGACAGGGGAGCTCAGCCCCAGCATTTT.

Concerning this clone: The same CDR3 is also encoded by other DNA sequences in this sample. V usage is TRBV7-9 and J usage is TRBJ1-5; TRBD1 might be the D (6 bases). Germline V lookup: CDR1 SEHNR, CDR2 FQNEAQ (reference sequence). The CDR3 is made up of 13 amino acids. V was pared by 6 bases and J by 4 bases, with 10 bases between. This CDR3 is CASSSQGNQPQHF. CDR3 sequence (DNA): TGTGCCAGCAGTTCACAGGGTAATCAGCCCCAGCATTTT. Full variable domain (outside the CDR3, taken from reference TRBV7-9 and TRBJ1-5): DTGVSQNPRHKITKRGQNVTFRCDPISEHNRLYWYRQTLGQGPEFLTYFQNEAQLEKSRLLSDRFSAERPKGSFSTLEIQRTEQGDSAMYLCASSSQGNQPQHFGDGTRLSIL.

This CDR3 reads CASSLPRQTKGYEQYF. The CDR3 coding sequence is TGTGCCAGCAGCTTACCAAGACAGACCAAGGGCTACGAGCAGTACTTC. The chain recombines TRBV11-2 with TRBJ2-7; maybe TRBD1 (5 bases). V was trimmed by 2 bases and J by 3 bases, leaving 17 bases between them. Looked up from germline, CDR1 is SGHAT and CDR2 is FQNNGV. This CDR3 is 16 amino acids long.

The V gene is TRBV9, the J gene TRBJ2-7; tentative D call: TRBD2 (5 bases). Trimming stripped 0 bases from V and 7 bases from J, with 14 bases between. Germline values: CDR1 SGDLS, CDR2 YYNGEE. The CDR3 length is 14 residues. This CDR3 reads CASSVEGGFGEQYF. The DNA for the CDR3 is TGTGCCAGCAGCGTAGAAGGAGGCTTCGGGGAGCAGTACTTC.

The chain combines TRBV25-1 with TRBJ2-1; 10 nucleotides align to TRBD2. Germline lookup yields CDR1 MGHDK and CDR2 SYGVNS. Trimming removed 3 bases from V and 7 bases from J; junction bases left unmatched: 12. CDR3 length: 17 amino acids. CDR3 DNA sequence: TGTGCCAGCAGTGACCGACTGACTAGCGGGCCTGAGAATGAGCAGTTCTTC. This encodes CASSDRLTSGPENEQFF.

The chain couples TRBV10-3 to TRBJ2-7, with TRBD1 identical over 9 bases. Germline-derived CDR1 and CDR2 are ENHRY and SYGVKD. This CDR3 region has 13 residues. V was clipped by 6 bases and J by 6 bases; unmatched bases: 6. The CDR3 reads CAIRYGTGSEQYF. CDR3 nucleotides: TGTGCCATCAGGTATGGGACAGGGAGCGAGCAGTACTTC.

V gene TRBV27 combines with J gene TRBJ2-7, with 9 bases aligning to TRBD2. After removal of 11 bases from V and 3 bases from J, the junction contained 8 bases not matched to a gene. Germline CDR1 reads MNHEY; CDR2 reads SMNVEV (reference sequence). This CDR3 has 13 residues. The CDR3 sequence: CARWIAGVYEQYF. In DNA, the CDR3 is TGTGCCCGATGGATAGCGGGAGTCTACGAGCAGTACTTC.

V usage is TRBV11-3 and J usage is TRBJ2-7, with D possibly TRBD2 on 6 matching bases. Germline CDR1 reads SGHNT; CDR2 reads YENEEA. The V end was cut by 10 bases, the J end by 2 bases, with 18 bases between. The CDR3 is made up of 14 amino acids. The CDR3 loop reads CAIPSGLPTYEQYF. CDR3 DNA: TGTGCCATCCCCAGCGGGCTTCCCACCTACGAGCAGTACTTC.

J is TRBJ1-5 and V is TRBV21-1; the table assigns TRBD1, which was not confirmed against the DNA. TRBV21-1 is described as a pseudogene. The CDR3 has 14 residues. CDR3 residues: CASNLGHCNQPQHF. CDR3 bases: TGTGCCAGCAACCTAGGACATTGCAATCAGCCCCAGCATTTT.

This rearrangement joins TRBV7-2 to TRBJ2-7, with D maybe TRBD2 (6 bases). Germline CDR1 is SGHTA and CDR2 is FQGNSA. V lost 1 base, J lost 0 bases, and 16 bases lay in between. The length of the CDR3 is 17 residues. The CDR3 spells CASSLVLAVGSSYEQYF. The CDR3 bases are TGTGCCAGCAGCTTAGTTTTAGCGGTTGGCAGCTCCTACGAGCAGTACTTC.

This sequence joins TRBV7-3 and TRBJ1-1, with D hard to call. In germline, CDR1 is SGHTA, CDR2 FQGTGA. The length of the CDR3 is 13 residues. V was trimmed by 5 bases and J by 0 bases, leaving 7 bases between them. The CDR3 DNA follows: TGTGCCAGCAGCCTTAACGTGAACACTGAAGCTTTCTTT. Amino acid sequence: CASSLNVNTEAFF.

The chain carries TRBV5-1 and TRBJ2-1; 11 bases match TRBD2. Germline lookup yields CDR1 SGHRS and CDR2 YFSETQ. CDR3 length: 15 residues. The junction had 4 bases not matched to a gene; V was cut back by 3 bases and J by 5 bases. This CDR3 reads CASSYGTSGHNEQFF. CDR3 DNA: TGCGCCAGCAGCTATGGGACTAGCGGCCACAATGAGCAGTTCTTC.

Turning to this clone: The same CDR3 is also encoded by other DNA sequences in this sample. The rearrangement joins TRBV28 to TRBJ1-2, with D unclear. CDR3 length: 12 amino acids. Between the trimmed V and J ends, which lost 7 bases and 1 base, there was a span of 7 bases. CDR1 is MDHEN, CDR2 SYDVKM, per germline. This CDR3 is CASTAGNYGYTF. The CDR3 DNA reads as TGTGCCAGCACGGCGGGTAACTATGGCTACACCTTC.

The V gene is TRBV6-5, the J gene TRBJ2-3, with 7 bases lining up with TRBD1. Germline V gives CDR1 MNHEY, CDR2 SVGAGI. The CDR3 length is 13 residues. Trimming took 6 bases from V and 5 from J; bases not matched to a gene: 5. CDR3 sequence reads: CASRETGLDTQYF. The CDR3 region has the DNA TGTGCCAGCAGGGAGACAGGGTTAGATACGCAGTATTTT.

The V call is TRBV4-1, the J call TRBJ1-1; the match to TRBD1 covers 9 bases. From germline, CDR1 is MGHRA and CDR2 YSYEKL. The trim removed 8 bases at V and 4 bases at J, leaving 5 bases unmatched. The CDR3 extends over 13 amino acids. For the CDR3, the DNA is TGCGCCAGCTGTAAGGACAGGGGCACTGAAGCTTTCTTT. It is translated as CASCKDRGTEAFF.

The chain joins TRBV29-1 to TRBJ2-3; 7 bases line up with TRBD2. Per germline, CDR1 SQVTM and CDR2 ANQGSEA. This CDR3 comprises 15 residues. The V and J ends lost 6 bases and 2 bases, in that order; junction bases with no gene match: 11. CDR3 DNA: TGCAGCGTCCTAAAGCGGGATGGGTCCACAGATACGCAGTATTTT. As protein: CSVLKRDGSTDTQYF.

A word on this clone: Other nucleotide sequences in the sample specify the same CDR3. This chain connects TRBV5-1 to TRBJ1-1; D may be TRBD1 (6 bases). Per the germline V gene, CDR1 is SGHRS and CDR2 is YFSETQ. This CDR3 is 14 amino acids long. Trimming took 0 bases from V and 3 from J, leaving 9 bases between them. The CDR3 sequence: CASSLVTGDTEAFF. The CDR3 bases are TGCGCCAGCAGCTTGGTGACAGGAGACACTGAAGCTTTCTTT.

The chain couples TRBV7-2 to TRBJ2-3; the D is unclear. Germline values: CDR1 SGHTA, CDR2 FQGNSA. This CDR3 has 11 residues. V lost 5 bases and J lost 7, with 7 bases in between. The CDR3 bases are TGTGCCAGCAGCCCCCTCTATACGCAGTATTTT. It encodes CASSPLYTQYF.

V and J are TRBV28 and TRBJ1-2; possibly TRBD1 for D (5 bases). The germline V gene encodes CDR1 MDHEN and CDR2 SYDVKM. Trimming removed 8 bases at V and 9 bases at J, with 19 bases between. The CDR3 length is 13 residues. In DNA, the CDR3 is TGTGCCAGCGGGGCGGGAGCCGGTCTTAGCTACACCTTC. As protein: CASGAGAGLSYTF.

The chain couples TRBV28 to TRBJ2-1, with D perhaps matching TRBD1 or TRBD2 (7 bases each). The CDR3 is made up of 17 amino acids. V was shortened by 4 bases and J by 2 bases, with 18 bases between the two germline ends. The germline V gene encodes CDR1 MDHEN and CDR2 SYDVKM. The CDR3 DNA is TGTGCCAGCAGTTCTAGGGGCAGGGGGGGCCCCTACAATGAGCAGTTCTTC. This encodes CASSSRGRGGPYNEQFF.